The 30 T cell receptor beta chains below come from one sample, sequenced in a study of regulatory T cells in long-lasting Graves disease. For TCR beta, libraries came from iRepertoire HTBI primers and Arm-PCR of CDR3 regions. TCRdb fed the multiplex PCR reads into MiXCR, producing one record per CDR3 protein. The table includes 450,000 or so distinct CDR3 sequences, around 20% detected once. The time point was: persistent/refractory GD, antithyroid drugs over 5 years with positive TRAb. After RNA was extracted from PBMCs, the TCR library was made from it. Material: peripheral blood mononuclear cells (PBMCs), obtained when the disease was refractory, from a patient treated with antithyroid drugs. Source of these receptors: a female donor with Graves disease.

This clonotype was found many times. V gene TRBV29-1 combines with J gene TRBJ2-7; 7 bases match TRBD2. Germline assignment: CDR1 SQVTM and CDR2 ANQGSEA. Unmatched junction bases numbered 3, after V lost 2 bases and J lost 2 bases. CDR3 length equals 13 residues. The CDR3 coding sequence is TGCAGCGTTGAACGGGAGGAAACCTACGAGCAGTACTTC. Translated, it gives CSVEREETYEQYF.

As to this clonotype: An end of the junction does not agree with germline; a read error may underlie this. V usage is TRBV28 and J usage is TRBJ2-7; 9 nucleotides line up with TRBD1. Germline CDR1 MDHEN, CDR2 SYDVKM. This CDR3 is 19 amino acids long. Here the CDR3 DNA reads TGTGCCTGCAGTCCTTGGGACAGGGCTAGGGTAAAATTCTCCTACGAGCAGTACTTC. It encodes CACSPWDRARVKFSYEQYF.

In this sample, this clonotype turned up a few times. CDR3 in amino acids: CASSKGQGWDTGELFF. CDR3 coding DNA: TGTGCCAGCAGCAAGGGACAGGGATGGGACACCGGGGAGCTGTTTTTT. The chain uses TRBV7-9 and TRBJ2-2; 9 bases agree with TRBD1. Trimming cost V 5 bases and J 3 bases; bases outside gene matches: 7. Germline V CDR1 and CDR2: SEHNR, FQNEAQ (reference sequence). This CDR3 has 16 amino acids.

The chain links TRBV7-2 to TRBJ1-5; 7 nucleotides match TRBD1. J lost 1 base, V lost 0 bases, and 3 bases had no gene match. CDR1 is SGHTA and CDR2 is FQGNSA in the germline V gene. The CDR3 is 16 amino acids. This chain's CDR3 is CASSLAQGVSNQPQHF. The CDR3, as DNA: TGTGCCAGCAGCTTAGCTCAGGGGGTGAGCAATCAGCCCCAGCATTTT.

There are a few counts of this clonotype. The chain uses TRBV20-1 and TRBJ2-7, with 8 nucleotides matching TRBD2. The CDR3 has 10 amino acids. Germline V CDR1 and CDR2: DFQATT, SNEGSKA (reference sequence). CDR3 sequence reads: CTSGFYEQYF. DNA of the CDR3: TGCACTAGCGGGTTCTACGAGCAGTACTTC.

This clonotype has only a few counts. DNA for the CDR3: TGCGCCAGCCGGAGAGGGGGGGACCAAGAGACCCAGTACTTC. This encodes CASRRGGDQETQYF. This sequence joins TRBV10-2 and TRBJ2-5, with D possibly being TRBD2 (7 bases). The CDR3 has 14 residues. From germline, CDR1 is WSHSY and CDR2 SAAADI. Trimming stripped 8 bases from V and 0 bases from J, with 13 bases between.

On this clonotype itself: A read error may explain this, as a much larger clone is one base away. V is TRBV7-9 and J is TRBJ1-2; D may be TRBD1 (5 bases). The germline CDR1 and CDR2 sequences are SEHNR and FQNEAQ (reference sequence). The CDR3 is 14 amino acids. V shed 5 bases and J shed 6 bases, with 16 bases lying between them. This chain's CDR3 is CASSRQGRSDGYTF. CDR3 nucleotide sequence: TGTGCCAGCAGCCGTCAGGGTCGGTCGGATGGCTACACCTTC.

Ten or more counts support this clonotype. DNA for the CDR3: TGTGCCATCAGTGAGTCGTTGTACGAGCAGTACTTC. Residues: CAISESLYEQYF. The chain recombines TRBV10-3 with TRBJ2-7; D uncertain. Germline V CDR1 and CDR2: ENHRY, SYGVKD. Deletions cut 0 bases from V and 4 bases from J, with 4 bases between. This CDR3 is built from 12 residues.

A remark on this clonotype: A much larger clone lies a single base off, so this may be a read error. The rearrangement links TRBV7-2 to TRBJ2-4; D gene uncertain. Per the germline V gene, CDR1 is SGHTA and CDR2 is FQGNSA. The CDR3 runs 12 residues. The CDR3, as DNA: TGTGCCAGCAGCTTAGGGGTTAACATTCGGTACTTC. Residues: CASSLGVNIRYF.

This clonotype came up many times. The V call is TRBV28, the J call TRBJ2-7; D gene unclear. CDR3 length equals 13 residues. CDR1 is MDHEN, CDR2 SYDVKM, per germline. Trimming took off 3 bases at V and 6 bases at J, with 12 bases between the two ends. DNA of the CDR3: TGTGCCAGCAGTTTGTCCCCTGTCATCGAGCAGTACTTC. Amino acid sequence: CASSLSPVIEQYF.

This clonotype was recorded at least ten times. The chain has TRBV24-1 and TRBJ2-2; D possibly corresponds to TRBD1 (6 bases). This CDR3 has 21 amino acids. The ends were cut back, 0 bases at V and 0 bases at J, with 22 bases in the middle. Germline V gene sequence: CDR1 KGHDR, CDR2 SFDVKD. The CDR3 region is CATSDLYPDKKGVSNTGELFF. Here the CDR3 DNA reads TGTGCCACCAGTGATTTGTATCCGGACAAAAAGGGGGTATCGAACACCGGGGAGCTGTTTTTT.

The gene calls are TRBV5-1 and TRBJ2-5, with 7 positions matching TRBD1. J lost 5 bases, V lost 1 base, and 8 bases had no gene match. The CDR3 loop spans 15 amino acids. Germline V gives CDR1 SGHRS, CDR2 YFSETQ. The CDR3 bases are TGCGCCAGCAGCTTGAGGGCAGGGGGTCGTGAGACCCAGTACTTC. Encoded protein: CASSLRAGGRETQYF.

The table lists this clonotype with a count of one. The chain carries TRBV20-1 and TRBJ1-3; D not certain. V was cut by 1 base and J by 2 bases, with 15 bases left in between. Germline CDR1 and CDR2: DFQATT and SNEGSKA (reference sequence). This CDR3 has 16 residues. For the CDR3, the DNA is TGCAGTGCTAGAGGGTTCTTCCAGGAAACTGGAAACACCATATATTTT. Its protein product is CSARGFFQETGNTIYF.

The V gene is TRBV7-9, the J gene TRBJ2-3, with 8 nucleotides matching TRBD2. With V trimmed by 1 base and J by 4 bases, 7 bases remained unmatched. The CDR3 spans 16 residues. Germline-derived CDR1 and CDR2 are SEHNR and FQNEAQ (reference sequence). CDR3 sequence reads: CASSLGTGLGPDTQYF. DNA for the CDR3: TGTGCCAGCAGCTTAGGAACGGGACTAGGGCCAGATACGCAGTATTTT.

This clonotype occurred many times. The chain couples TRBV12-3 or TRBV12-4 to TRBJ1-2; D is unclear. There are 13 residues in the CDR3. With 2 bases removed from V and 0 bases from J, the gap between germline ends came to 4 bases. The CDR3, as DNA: TGTGCCAGCAGTTTAAATACTAACTATGGCTACACCTTC. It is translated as CASSLNTNYGYTF.

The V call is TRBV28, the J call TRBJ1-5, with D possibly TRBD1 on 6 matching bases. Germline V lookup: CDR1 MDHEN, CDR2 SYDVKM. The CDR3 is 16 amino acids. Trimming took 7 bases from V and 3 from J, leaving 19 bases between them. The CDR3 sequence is CASTTPRGAINQPQHF. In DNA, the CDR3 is TGTGCCAGCACCACCCCTAGGGGGGCGATCAATCAGCCCCAGCATTTT.

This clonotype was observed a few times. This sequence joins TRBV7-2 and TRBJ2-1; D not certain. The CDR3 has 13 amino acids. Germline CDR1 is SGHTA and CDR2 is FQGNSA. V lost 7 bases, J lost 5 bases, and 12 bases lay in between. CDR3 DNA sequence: TGTGCCAGCATTCCAGCAGGAAACAATGAGCAGTTCTTC. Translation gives CASIPAGNNEQFF.

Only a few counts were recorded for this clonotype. The CDR3 loop reads CASSLTRAGNQPQHF. In DNA, the CDR3 is TGTGCCAGCAGTTTAACTAGGGCAGGCAATCAGCCCCAGCATTTT. The chain joins TRBV12-3 or TRBV12-4 to TRBJ1-5; no definite D call. This CDR3 comprises 15 residues. V lost 2 bases and J 2 bases, leaving 10 bases between the germline ends.

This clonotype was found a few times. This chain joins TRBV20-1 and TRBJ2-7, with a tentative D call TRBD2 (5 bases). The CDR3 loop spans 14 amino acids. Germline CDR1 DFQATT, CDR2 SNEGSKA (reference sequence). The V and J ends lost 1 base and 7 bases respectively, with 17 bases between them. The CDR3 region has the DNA TGCAGTGCTAGAGGTCCACCCCCCCGGGGAGAGCAGTACTTC. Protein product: CSARGPPPRGEQYF.

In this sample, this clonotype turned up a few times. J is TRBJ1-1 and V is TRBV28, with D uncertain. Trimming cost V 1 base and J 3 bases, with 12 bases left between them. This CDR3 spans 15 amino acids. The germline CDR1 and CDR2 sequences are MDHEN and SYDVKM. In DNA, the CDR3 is TGTGCCAGCAGTTTATCATTGACGTCGGACACTGAAGCTTTCTTT. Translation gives CASSLSLTSDTEAFF.

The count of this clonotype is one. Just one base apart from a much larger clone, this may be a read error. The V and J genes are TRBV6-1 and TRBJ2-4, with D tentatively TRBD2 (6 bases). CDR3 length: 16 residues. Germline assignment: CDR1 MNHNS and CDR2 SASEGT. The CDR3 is CASSGRAGQAKDIQYF. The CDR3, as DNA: TGTGCCAGCAGTGGCAGAGCGGGCCAAGCCAAAGACATTCAGTACTTC.

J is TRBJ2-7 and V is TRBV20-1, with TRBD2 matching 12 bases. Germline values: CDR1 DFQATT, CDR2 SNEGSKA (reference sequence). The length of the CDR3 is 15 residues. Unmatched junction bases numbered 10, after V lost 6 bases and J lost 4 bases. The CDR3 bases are TGCAGTGCCAGCCATGTTGGACTAGCGGGATACGAGCAGTACTTC. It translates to CSASHVGLAGYEQYF.

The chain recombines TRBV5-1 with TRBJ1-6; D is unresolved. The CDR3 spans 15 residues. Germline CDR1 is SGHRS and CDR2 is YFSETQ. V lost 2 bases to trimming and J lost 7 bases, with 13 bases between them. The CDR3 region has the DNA TGCGCCAGCAGCTTACTTCCAGCGCCAAATTCACCCCTCCACTTT. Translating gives CASSLLPAPNSPLHF.

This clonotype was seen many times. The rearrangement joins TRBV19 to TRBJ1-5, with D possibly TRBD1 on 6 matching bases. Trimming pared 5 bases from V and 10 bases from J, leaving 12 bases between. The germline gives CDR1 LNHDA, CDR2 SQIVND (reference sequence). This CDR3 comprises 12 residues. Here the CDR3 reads CASSARDTPQHF. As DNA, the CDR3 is TGTGCCAGTAGTGCCCGGGACACCCCCCAGCATTTT.

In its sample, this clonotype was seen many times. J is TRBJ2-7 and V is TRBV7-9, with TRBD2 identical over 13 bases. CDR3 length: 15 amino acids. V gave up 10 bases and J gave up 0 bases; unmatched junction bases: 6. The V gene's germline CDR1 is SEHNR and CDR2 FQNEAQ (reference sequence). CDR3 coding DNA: TGTGCCACCTCGACTAGCGGGGGGTCCTCCTACGAGCAGTACTTC. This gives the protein CATSTSGGSSYEQYF.

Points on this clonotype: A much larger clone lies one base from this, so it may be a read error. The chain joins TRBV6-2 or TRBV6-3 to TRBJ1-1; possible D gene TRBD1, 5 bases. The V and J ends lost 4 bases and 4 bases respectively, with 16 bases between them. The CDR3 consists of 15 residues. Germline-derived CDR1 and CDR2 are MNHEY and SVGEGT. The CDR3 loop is CASSSGGFPGTEAFF. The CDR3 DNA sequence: TGTGCCAGCAGTTCCGGGGGTTTCCCGGGCACTGAAGCTTTCTTT.

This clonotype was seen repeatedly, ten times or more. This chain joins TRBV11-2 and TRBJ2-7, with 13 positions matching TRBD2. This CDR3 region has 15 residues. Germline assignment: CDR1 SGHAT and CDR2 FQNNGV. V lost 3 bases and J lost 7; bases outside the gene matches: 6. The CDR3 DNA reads TGTGCCAGCAGCTTCCAACTAGCGGGAGGGGGAGAGCAGTACTTC. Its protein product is CASSFQLAGGGEQYF.

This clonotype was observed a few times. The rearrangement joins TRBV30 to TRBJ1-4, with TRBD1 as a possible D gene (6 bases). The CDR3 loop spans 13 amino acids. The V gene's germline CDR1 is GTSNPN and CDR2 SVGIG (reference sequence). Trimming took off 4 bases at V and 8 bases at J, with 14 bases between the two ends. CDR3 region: CAWNSQGTEKLFF. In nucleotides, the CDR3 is TGTGCCTGGAACTCACAGGGTACCGAAAAACTGTTTTTT.

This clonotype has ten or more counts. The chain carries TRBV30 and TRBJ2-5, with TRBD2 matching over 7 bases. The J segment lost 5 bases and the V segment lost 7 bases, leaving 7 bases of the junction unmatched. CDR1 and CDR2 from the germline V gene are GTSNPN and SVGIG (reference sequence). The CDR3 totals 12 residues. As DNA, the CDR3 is TGTGCCTCCTCGGGAGGTGGGGAGACCCAGTACTTC. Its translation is CASSGGGETQYF.

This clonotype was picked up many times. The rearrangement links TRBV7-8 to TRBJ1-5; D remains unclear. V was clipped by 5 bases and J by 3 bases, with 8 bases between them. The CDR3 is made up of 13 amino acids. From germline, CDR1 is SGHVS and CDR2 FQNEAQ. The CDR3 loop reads CASSTGDNQPQHF. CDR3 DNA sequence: TGTGCCAGCAGCACCGGGGACAATCAGCCCCAGCATTTT.